Below are 31 T cell receptor beta chains sequenced from a single sample in a study of early T cells in non-severe SARS-CoV-2 infection. TCRdb re-derived calls from the 5' RACE reads in MiXCR, one entry per CDR3 protein. The top ten clones hold about 9.7% of a sample with nearly 60,000 distinct CDR3 sequences, 10% to 15% of them seen once. Sequenced input: whole blood. The receptor source for this set is an adult who was a healthcare worker with PCR-confirmed SARS-CoV-2 infection or an uninfected control (not recorded which).

This clonotype was counted many times. This chain uses TRBV20-1 with TRBJ2-7, with D perhaps TRBD1 or TRBD2 (5 bases each). Trimming left V 3 bases short and J 0 bases short, with 15 bases between. In germline, CDR1 is DFQATT, CDR2 SNEGSKA (reference sequence). The CDR3 extends over 15 amino acids. CDR3 bases: TGCAGTGCTAGGAGGGGTGTAGGGATCTCCTACGAGCAGTACTTC. Translation gives CSARRGVGISYEQYF.

This chain links TRBV6-8 with TRBJ2-7; TRBD1 aligns across 10 bases. Germline lookup yields CDR1 MNHGY and CDR2 SAAAGT. Trimming took 5 bases from V and 3 from J; bases not matched to a gene: 16. The CDR3 contains 18 residues. The CDR3 protein is CASSLFTPGTGEDYEQYF. The CDR3 coding sequence is TGTGCCAGCAGTCTCTTTACCCCAGGGACAGGGGAAGACTACGAGCAGTACTTC.

The chain employs TRBV12-3 or TRBV12-4 and TRBJ2-7; 10 positions agree with TRBD1. V dropped 4 bases and J dropped 3; count of bases not matched to a gene: 6. This CDR3 has 15 residues. CDR3 nucleotide sequence: TGTGCCAGCAGTTCGCCGGGACAGGGGAACTACGAGCAGTACTTC. This sequence encodes CASSSPGQGNYEQYF.

This clonotype was recorded at least ten times. The chain recombines TRBV2 with TRBJ1-6; D possibly corresponds to TRBD1 (6 bases). Trimming left V 8 bases short and J 9 bases short, with 17 bases between. CDR1 SNHLY and CDR2 FYNNEI come from the germline V gene. This CDR3 comprises 14 residues. The CDR3 spells CASERGKLFSPLHF. The CDR3 nucleotides read TGTGCCAGCGAAAGGGGGAAGCTATTTTCACCCCTCCACTTT.

The chain carries TRBV6-5 and TRBJ1-2, with D possibly matching TRBD1 (6 bases). The CDR3 is 15 residues long. Germline CDR1 is MNHEY and CDR2 is SVGAGI. V gave up 2 bases and J gave up 4 bases, with 14 bases separating them. CDR3 in amino acids: CASSYRDRPLYGYTF. DNA for the CDR3: TGTGCCAGCAGTTACCGTGACAGGCCTCTCTATGGCTACACCTTC.

This rearrangement joins TRBV6-6 to TRBJ1-2; tentatively, D is TRBD1 (5 bases). The CDR3 has 14 residues. Between the trimmed V and J ends, which lost 5 bases and 4 bases, there was a span of 14 bases. Germline loops: CDR1 MNHNY, CDR2 SVGAGI (reference sequence). CDR3 region: CASSGGEGGYGYTF. The DNA of the CDR3 is TGTGCCAGCAGTGGGGGGGAGGGAGGCTATGGCTACACCTTC.

This clonotype showed up just a few times. V usage is TRBV7-9 and J usage is TRBJ2-2; 10 bases align to TRBD1. There are 21 residues in the CDR3. CDR1 SEHNR and CDR2 FQNEAQ come from the germline V gene (reference sequence). Germline trimming cut 5 bases from V and 1 base from J; bases unmatched to any gene: 19. CDR3 nucleotide sequence: TGTGCCAGCAGCGTCCCGGGACAGGGGATCGGCATCTGGCTGAACACCGGGGAGCTGTTTTTT. Translation gives CASSVPGQGIGIWLNTGELFF.

This clonotype was detected a few times. This chain uses TRBV7-9 with TRBJ1-1; the D is unclear. This CDR3 region has 16 residues. Trimming took 1 base from V and 6 from J, leaving 18 bases between them. Germline V gene lookup returns CDR1 SEHNR and CDR2 FQNEAQ (reference sequence). CDR3 sequence: CASSLGVGSSKAEAFF. The CDR3 DNA sequence: TGTGCCAGCAGCTTAGGGGTGGGAAGTTCAAAAGCTGAAGCTTTCTTT.

The rearrangement uses TRBV5-5 and TRBJ2-7, with D possibly TRBD1 on 5 matching bases. The germline V and J ends were trimmed by 1 base and 3 bases, with 14 bases remaining between them. The CDR3 runs 15 residues. Germline V gene lookup returns CDR1 SGHKS and CDR2 YYEKEE (reference sequence). In DNA form, the CDR3 reads TGTGCCAGCAGCTTGAGGCCAGGGATCCTCTACGAGCAGTACTTC. This sequence encodes CASSLRPGILYEQYF.

This clonotype was detected only a few times. The chain links TRBV6-2 or TRBV6-3 to TRBJ1-3, with D tentatively TRBD1 (5 bases). This CDR3 has 15 amino acids. Trimming removed 5 bases from V and 0 bases from J, with 11 bases in between. CDR1 and CDR2 from the germline V gene are MNHEY and SVGEGT. This CDR3 is CASSRQWSSGNTIYF. CDR3 in DNA: TGTGCCAGCAGTAGACAGTGGAGCTCTGGAAACACCATATATTTT.

There are a few counts of this clonotype. This rearrangement joins TRBV6-5 to TRBJ1-6; D is perhaps TRBD1 (6 bases). This CDR3 contains 14 residues. Germline V CDR1 and CDR2: MNHEY, SVGAGI. Trimming shortened V by 6 bases and J by 4 bases, and 10 bases separated the two germline ends. CDR3 sequence (DNA): TGTGCCAGCAGAATGGACAGTTATAATTCACCCCTCCACTTT. This codes for CASRMDSYNSPLHF.

This clonotype was counted at least ten times. The rearrangement joins TRBV10-3 to TRBJ2-3, with 9 bases that match TRBD2. Germline V gene sequence: CDR1 ENHRY, CDR2 SYGVKD. This CDR3 has 16 residues. After removal of 0 bases from V and 2 bases from J, the junction contained 3 bases not matched to a gene. CDR3 DNA: TGTGCCATCAGTGAGTCGGCTAGCGGGGACACAGATACGCAGTATTTT. Its translation is CAISESASGDTDTQYF.

In this sample, this clonotype turned up many times. The V call is TRBV12-3 or TRBV12-4, the J call TRBJ2-7, with D maybe TRBD1 (6 bases). The CDR3 contains 15 residues. V lost 0 bases and J 2 bases, leaving 11 bases between the germline ends. CDR3 in DNA: TGTGCCAGCAGTTTAGCGCCGGGACACCCCTACGAGCAGTACTTC. Its protein product is CASSLAPGHPYEQYF.

There are many counts of this clonotype. The V gene is TRBV19, the J gene TRBJ1-2; no clear D. Germline V gene data show CDR1 as LNHDA and CDR2 as SQIVND (reference sequence). V was shortened by 1 base and J by 8 bases, with 17 bases between the two germline ends. The CDR3 loop spans 15 amino acids. As DNA, the CDR3 is TGTGCCAGTAGTATAGCCGTCTCGTATGGTGCCGGCTACACCTTC. Translating it yields CASSIAVSYGAGYTF.

This clonotype was seen ten or more times. V gene TRBV7-6 combines with J gene TRBJ1-2; D is uncertain. CDR1 SGHVS and CDR2 FNYEAQ come from the germline V gene. With 2 bases removed from V and 5 bases from J, the gap between germline ends came to 9 bases. This CDR3 region has 13 residues. The CDR3 nucleotides read TGTGCCAGCAGCTTAAATCCCGTGTATGGCTACACCTTC. Translating it yields CASSLNPVYGYTF.

At least ten counts were recorded for this clonotype. The rearrangement uses TRBV25-1 and TRBJ1-2; TRBD1 aligns across 7 bases. The CDR3 is 13 amino acids. Germline CDR1 is MGHDK and CDR2 is SYGVNS. V lost 6 bases, J lost 2 bases, and 3 bases stayed unmatched. CDR3: CASSEQGNYGYTF. The DNA for the CDR3 is TGTGCCAGCAGCGAACAGGGGAACTATGGCTACACCTTC.

The rearrangement joins TRBV10-3 to TRBJ2-1; 12 positions agree with TRBD2. The CDR3 consists of 17 residues. Germline lookup yields CDR1 ENHRY and CDR2 SYGVKD. With V trimmed by 3 bases and J by 7 bases, 10 bases remained unmatched. The CDR3 spells CAISENLAGGPTNEQFF. In DNA form, the CDR3 reads TGTGCCATCAGTGAAAACCTAGCGGGAGGGCCTACTAATGAGCAGTTCTTC.

The table lists this clonotype with a few counts. The J gene is TRBJ1-5, the V gene TRBV19; 8 bases match TRBD1. V gave up 3 bases and J gave up 6 bases; unmatched junction bases: 7. The CDR3 loop spans 15 amino acids. The germline V gene has CDR1 LNHDA and CDR2 SQIVND (reference sequence). CDR3 residues: CASSMDREGIQPQHF. The CDR3 nucleotides read TGTGCCAGTAGTATGGACAGGGAAGGTATTCAGCCCCAGCATTTT.

This chain uses TRBV18 with TRBJ2-2; D unclear. The germline V gene encodes CDR1 KGHSH and CDR2 LQKENI. This CDR3 region has 12 residues. The V and J ends lost 3 bases and 6 bases respectively, with 5 bases between them. The CDR3 here is CASSPAAGELFF. CDR3 sequence (DNA): TGTGCCAGCTCACCGGCGGCCGGGGAGCTGTTTTTT.

This clonotype occurred many times. The J gene is TRBJ2-7, the V gene TRBV28, with D perhaps being TRBD1 or TRBD2 (5 bases each). The germline V gene has CDR1 MDHEN and CDR2 SYDVKM. The CDR3 consists of 14 residues. The V end was cut by 5 bases, the J end by 0 bases, with 11 bases between. In nucleotides, the CDR3 is TGTGCCAGCAGTCCCACCGGGGCCTCCTACGAGCAGTACTTC. Protein sequence: CASSPTGASYEQYF.

The rearrangement joins TRBV7-2 to TRBJ2-7; D is unclear. CDR1 is SGHTA and CDR2 is FQGNSA in the germline V gene. Trimming left V 5 bases short and J 7 bases short, with 15 bases between. This CDR3 is 13 amino acids long. This CDR3 is CASSPRRTREQYF. The CDR3 DNA reads as TGTGCCAGCAGCCCTAGACGGACCCGGGAGCAGTACTTC.

J is TRBJ2-3 and V is TRBV7-3; no definite D call. Germline CDR1 reads SGHTA; CDR2 reads FQGTGA. This CDR3 comprises 17 residues. The germline V and J ends were trimmed by 1 base and 2 bases, with 16 bases remaining between them. Written as DNA, the CDR3 is TGTGCCAGCAGCTTAAGGCGTCGGGCTAGAGCCACAGATACGCAGTATTTT. Encoded protein: CASSLRRRARATDTQYF.

Many counts were recorded for this clonotype. The CDR3 bases are TGCGCCAGCACCGGAGGGGACAGGGGAGATGAGCAGTTCTTC. This gives the protein CASTGGDRGDEQFF. This chain connects TRBV5-1 to TRBJ2-1; TRBD1 matches at 10 bases. With V trimmed by 6 bases and J by 8 bases, 8 bases remained unmatched. The V gene's germline CDR1 is SGHRS and CDR2 YFSETQ. The CDR3 length is 14 residues.

The chain's CDR3 is CSVEGTGVYEQYF. The CDR3, as DNA: TGCAGCGTTGAAGGGACAGGGGTGTACGAGCAGTACTTC. The genes are TRBV29-1 and TRBJ2-7, with 9 positions matching TRBD1. Germline-derived CDR1 and CDR2 are SQVTM and ANQGSEA. This CDR3 region has 13 residues. With V trimmed by 1 base and J by 4 bases, 2 bases remained unmatched.

This clonotype came up many times. The rearrangement uses TRBV7-8 and TRBJ2-1, with 12 bases identical to TRBD1. This CDR3 region has 15 residues. Germline V gives CDR1 SGHVS, CDR2 FQNEAQ. With 5 bases clipped from V and 7 bases from J, the junction kept 6 bases outside the gene matches. CDR3: CASSLGGQGANEQFF. The CDR3 DNA is TGTGCCAGCAGCCTCGGGGGACAGGGGGCAAATGAGCAGTTCTTC.

This clonotype has just a few counts. The chain carries TRBV7-2 and TRBJ2-6, with D possibly matching TRBD1 (5 bases). The germline V and J ends were trimmed by 4 bases and 4 bases, with 11 bases remaining between them. This CDR3 has 15 amino acids. Germline loops: CDR1 SGHTA, CDR2 FQGNSA. In DNA, the CDR3 is TGTGCCAGCAGCTCGCAGGGTCGGGGGGCCAACGTCCTGACTTTC. Translated, it gives CASSSQGRGANVLTF. The full variable domain, its missing parts supplied by reference TRBV7-2 and TRBJ2-6, is GAGVSQSPSNKVTEKGKDVELRCDPISGHTALYWYRQSLGQGLEFLIYFQGNSAPDKSGLPSDRFSAERTGGSVSTLTIQRTQQEDSAVYLCASSSQGRGANVLTFGAGSRLTVL.

This clonotype was picked up a small number of times. J is TRBJ2-5 and V is TRBV28; no reliable D call. CDR3 length: 14 residues. Trimming cost V 2 bases and J 6 bases, with 13 bases left between them. Per germline, CDR1 MDHEN and CDR2 SYDVKM. CDR3 protein: CASSLIGPRKTQYF. The CDR3 DNA follows: TGTGCCAGCAGTTTAATCGGGCCCCGCAAGACCCAGTACTTC.

Many counts were recorded for this clonotype. This rearrangement joins TRBV10-3 to TRBJ2-7; D might be TRBD1 (6 bases). The CDR3 has 15 amino acids. Germline V gene sequence: CDR1 ENHRY, CDR2 SYGVKD. Trimming cost V 2 bases and J 1 base, with 12 bases left between them. In DNA form, the CDR3 reads TGTGCCATCAGTGAGCCGGACAGCCCGTCCTACGAGCAGTACTTC. Amino acids: CAISEPDSPSYEQYF.

This clonotype was seen a handful of times. This sequence joins TRBV9 and TRBJ2-5, with 9 bases that match TRBD1. This CDR3 is 16 amino acids long. The V gene's germline CDR1 is SGDLS and CDR2 YYNGEE. The J segment lost 3 bases and the V segment lost 0 bases, leaving 6 bases of the junction unmatched. CDR3 region: CASSVATGTGKETQYF. The CDR3 nucleotides are TGTGCCAGCAGCGTAGCTACAGGGACAGGGAAAGAGACCCAGTACTTC. The entire variable domain, with the rest obtained from reference TRBV9 and TRBJ2-5, is as follows: DSGVTQTPKHLITATGQRVTLRCSPRSGDLSVYWYQQSLDQGLQFLIQYYNGEERAKGNILERFSAQQFPDLHSELNLSSLELGDSALYFCASSVATGTGKETQYFGPGTRLLVL.

This clonotype has a handful of counts. This rearrangement joins TRBV29-1 to TRBJ2-5, with 7 bases lining up with TRBD1. Losses at the gene ends were 7 bases for V and 0 bases for J; bases not matched to a gene: 2. The CDR3 sequence is 12 residues long. Germline-derived CDR1 and CDR2 are SQVTM and ANQGSEA. CDR3 loop: CSAGQDQETQYF. As DNA, the CDR3 is TGCAGCGCAGGACAGGACCAAGAGACCCAGTACTTC.

This clonotype was counted many times. V and J are TRBV9 and TRBJ2-3; D is undetermined. The germline V and J ends were trimmed by 2 bases and 0 bases, with 4 bases remaining between them. This CDR3 has 13 residues. The germline gives CDR1 SGDLS, CDR2 YYNGEE. CDR3 in amino acids: CASSVVSTDTQYF. CDR3 in DNA: TGTGCCAGCAGCGTGGTTAGCACAGATACGCAGTATTTT.